This is a list of T cell receptor beta chains from one sample in a study of blood T cell repertoires in COVID-19. Clones were sequenced by immunoSEQ multiplex PCR, and TCRdb holds only the in-frame ones, with some missing. The repertoire holds hundreds of thousands of clones, with around 89% as singletons. Sequencing used peripheral blood. These receptors were taken from a woman in her 30s with acute or convalescent COVID-19. Each CDR3 is given with its conserved first and last residue. The D gene is left open where the match is weak. Expanded clones get a size class; other rows say once, few or many, or leave the size out.

abundance	d_gene	j_gene	v_gene	CDR3nt	CDR3aa
-	-	TRBJ1-5	TRBV7-2	TGTGCCAGCAGCCTACAGGACGGGGGTGGGCAGCCCCAGCATTTT	CASSLQDGGGQPQHF
-	TRBD2	TRBJ2-4	TRBV27	TGTGCCAGCAGCGGCGGGGGGGCCAAAAACATTCAGTACTTC	CASSGGGAKNIQYF
-	-	TRBJ2-6	TRBV7-3	TGTGCCAGCAGCCCGGGTGGCTCTGGGGCCAACGTCCTGACTTTC	CASSPGGSGANVLTF
once	TRBD2	TRBJ2-1	TRBV12-3/TRBV12-4	TGTGCCAGCACCTCGGGGGGACTCGATGAGCAGTTCTTC	CASTSGGLDEQFF
once	-	TRBJ1-4	TRBV5-1	TGCGCCAGCAGCTCACGGGGGGGTTTACAGGCTAATGAAAAACTGTTTTTT	CASSSRGGLQANEKLFF
-	-	TRBJ1-6	TRBV13	TGTGCCAGCAGCTTAGTTAGGGGGAATTCACCCCTCCACTTT	CASSLVRGNSPLHF
-	-	TRBJ2-1	TRBV21-1	TGTGCCAGAAGAGGGCGGGGGGTCGGCAATGAGCAGTTCTTC	CARRGRGVGNEQFF
-	-	TRBJ2-7	TRBV7-8	TGTGCCAGCAGCTACGAGGGCGGGTACGAGCAGTACTTC	CASSYEGGYEQYF
few	-	TRBJ2-2	TRBV7-9	TGTGCCAGCAGCTTATCTGCCGGGGAGCTGTTTTTT	CASSLSAGELFF
once	-	TRBJ2-5	TRBV4-1	TGCGCCAGCAGCCCATTTGGCGGGGGCCTCCAAGAGACCCAGTACTTC	CASSPFGGGLQETQYF
-	-	TRBJ2-2	TRBV6-5	TGTGCCACCAGCAGGGATCCGAACACCGGGGAGCTGTTTTTT	CATSRDPNTGELFF
-	TRBD2	TRBJ2-3	TRBV4-1	TGCGCCAGCAGCCAGCGAATAGCGGGGGGCAGCACAGATACGCAGTATTTT	CASSQRIAGGSTDTQYF
-	TRBD1	TRBJ2-2	TRBV7-9	TGTGCCAGCAGCCCCGACAGGGGGCAGTTCACCGGGGAGCTGTTTTTT	CASSPDRGQFTGELFF
-	TRBD2	TRBJ2-3	TRBV10-2	TGCGCCAGCAGTGACAGGACTAGCGGGGGGGGAGGAACAGATACGCAGTATTTT	CASSDRTSGGGGTDTQYF
-	-	TRBJ1-2	TRBV28	TGTGCCAGCAGTTCCGGAGGAGAGGGTTTCTATGGCTACACCTTC	CASSSGGEGFYGYTF
-	TRBD1	TRBJ1-6	TRBV4-1	TGCGCCAGCAGCCAGAGTGAACCGACAGGGATCAATTCACCCCTCCACTTT	CASSQSEPTGINSPLHF
-	-	TRBJ2-1	TRBV9	TGTGCCAGCAGCGTAGGGTTGGGCCGAAACAATGAGCAGTTCTTC	CASSVGLGRNNEQFF
-	TRBD1	TRBJ2-5	TRBV4-1	TGCGCCAGCAGCAGGACCGACAGGGAACAAGAGACCCAGTACTTC	CASSRTDREQETQYF
-	TRBD1	TRBJ2-6	TRBV7-9	TGTGCCAGCAGCTTCCTACCGGGACAGGGAGCTGGGGCCAACGTCCTGACTTTC	CASSFLPGQGAGANVLTF
-	-	TRBJ2-5	TRBV11-2	TGTGCCAGCAGCGACACAGGGGAGACCCAGTACTTC	CASSDTGETQYF
-	TRBD1	TRBJ2-7	TRBV9	TGTGCCAGCAGCGTAGGACAGGGCCAGGCCTACGAGCAGTACTTC	CASSVGQGQAYEQYF
-	TRBD2	TRBJ2-5	TRBV5-8	TGTGCCAGCAGCTTGGGCGGTAGCGGGGGGGCACAAGAGACCCAGTACTTC	CASSLGGSGGAQETQYF
once	TRBD1	TRBJ1-4	TRBV9	TGTGCCAGCAGCGTAGAAGGGACAGGGGATGAAAAACTGTTTTTT	CASSVEGTGDEKLFF
-	TRBD2	TRBJ2-3	TRBV5-1	TGCGCCAGCTTCCGAACTAGCGGGGCTTCAGATACGCAGTATTTT	CASFRTSGASDTQYF
-	TRBD1	TRBJ2-7	TRBV4-1	TGCGCCAGCAGCCAAAATACAGGGGTCTCCTACGAGCAGTACTTC	CASSQNTGVSYEQYF
-	-	TRBJ1-6	TRBV5-6	TGTGCCAGCAGCTCCCTTTTTTTGGGGGCGAATAATTCACCCCTCCACTTT	CASSSLFLGANNSPLHF
-	-	TRBJ2-7	TRBV29-1	TGCAGCGTTTGGGACATGGACGAGCAGTACTTC	CSVWDMDEQYF
-	TRBD1	TRBJ2-1	TRBV19	TGTGCCAGTAGCGCGGACAGGGTAAACCTAATCTACAATGAGCAGTTCTTC	CASSADRVNLIYNEQFF
-	-	TRBJ2-7	TRBV5-1	TGCGCCAGCAGCTCACAACCCCCTTACGAGCAGTACTTC	CASSSQPPYEQYF
-	-	TRBJ2-4	TRBV2	TGTGCCAGCAGTGTAGAACCGCCGGGAAACATTCAGTACTTC	CASSVEPPGNIQYF
-	-	TRBJ2-7	TRBV6-6	TGTGCCAGCAGGGGCGATTCCTACGAGCAGTACTTC	CASRGDSYEQYF
-	-	TRBJ2-5	TRBV29-1	TGCAGCGCTCAGGAGACCCAGTACTTC	CSAQETQYF
-	-	TRBJ1-2	TRBV29-1	TGCAGCGGCGGGAGGGGGGACTATGGCTACACCTTC	CSGGRGDYGYTF
once	-	TRBJ1-3	TRBV5-3	TGTGCCAGAAGCTGTACTCGTTTGAATCACGGAAACACCATATATTTT	CARSCTRLNHGNTIYF
-	TRBD2	TRBJ2-1	TRBV11-3	TGTGCCAGCAGCTGGGGTACGGGGGGGCCACAGTTCTTC	CASSWGTGGPQFF
-	TRBD1	TRBJ1-2	TRBV28	TGTGCCAGCAGGGGACAGGGTAACTATGGCTACACCTTC	CASRGQGNYGYTF
few	-	TRBJ2-1	TRBV6-5	TGTGCCAGCAGTTACTCGCCAGGTAATGAGCAGTTCTTC	CASSYSPGNEQFF
-	TRBD2	TRBJ2-3	TRBV3-1/TRBV3-2	TGTGCCAGCAGCCAGAAGGGGAGGGCCAGCGATACGCAGTATTTT	CASSQKGRASDTQYF
-	-	TRBJ2-3	TRBV4-1	TGCGCCAGCAGCCAAGTAGAGCAGGGCAGTTATGTCACAGATACGCAGTATTTT	CASSQVEQGSYVTDTQYF
-	-	TRBJ2-7	TRBV2	TGTGCCAGCAGCCGGCTCCCAGGGGCCAACTACGAGCAGTACTTC	CASSRLPGANYEQYF
-	TRBD2	TRBJ2-2	TRBV19	TGTGCCAGTAGTACAGTGGCGGGGGGGCCCACCGGGGAGCTGTTTTTT	CASSTVAGGPTGELFF
-	-	TRBJ2-7	TRBV28	TGTGCCAGCAGTTCACCAAGAGCCGAGCAGTACTTC	CASSSPRAEQYF
-	TRBD1	TRBJ2-1	TRBV7-9	TGTGCCAGCAGCTTAGCCCCGGACAGGGCGTATGAGCAGTTCTTC	CASSLAPDRAYEQFF
-	-	TRBJ2-3	TRBV4-1	TGCGCCAGCAGCCAAGAGGGGAGGACTACCTTT	CASSQEGRTTF
once	TRBD1	TRBJ2-3	TRBV10-3	TGTGCCATAGGACAGGAACGCACAGATACGCAGTATTTT	CAIGQERTDTQYF
-	-	TRBJ2-5	TRBV5-6	TGTGCCAGCAGCTTGAGCGGTCGGTTCCGAGAGACCCAGTACTTC	CASSLSGRFRETQYF
-	TRBD2	TRBJ2-5	TRBV7-7	TGTGCCAGCAGCTTACGGCGGGGGGAGACCCAGTACTTC	CASSLRRGETQYF
once	-	TRBJ2-1	TRBV6-5	TGTGCCAGCAGTTCATCCGAATATCCTAGCCATGAGCAGTTCTTC	CASSSSEYPSHEQFF
-	TRBD1	TRBJ1-5	TRBV4-2	TGTGCCAGCAGCCAACCACGACAGACAGGGGGAAATTATAGCAATCAGCCCCAGCATTTT	CASSQPRQTGGNYSNQPQHF
-	-	TRBJ2-7	TRBV7-6	TGTGCCAGCAGCCCCTCGGAGCGCTACGAGCAGTACTTC	CASSPSERYEQYF
-	-	TRBJ1-5	TRBV5-6	TGTGCCAGCAGCTTGAGTTCTGGGGAGGGGAGGCCCCAGCATTTT	CASSLSSGEGRPQHF
-	TRBD1	TRBJ2-7	TRBV6-4	TGTGCCAGCAGTGACCCCTGGGGTACCGCAGGGGGCGCTTCACTCTACGAGCAGTACTTC	CASSDPWGTAGGASLYEQYF
-	TRBD1	TRBJ2-1	TRBV5-1	TGCGCCAGCAGTGCCGGCGACAGGGTTGGGAATGAGCAGTTCTTC	CASSAGDRVGNEQFF